The entry below describes one T cell receptor beta chain. What this receptor recognizes is not known. No base-level quality is on record; no much larger clone is a single base apart. This sample is part of a study of blood T cell repertoires in COVID-19 (dated by TCRdb to the early 2020s). As for the study more broadly: Samples from collaborators originated in the United States, Italy and Spain and spanned both the acute and convalescent phases of COVID-19. The samples were drawn from two sources: the first 160 participants of the ongoing ImmuneRACE study, and 1,000 to 1,500 subjects contributed by 6 global collaborators. The dataset comprised deeply sampled blood TCRbeta repertoires from subjects exposed to, actively infected with, or recovered from COVID-19. The repertoires were made available in a free public database intended to serve as a resource for research on the immune response to SARS-CoV-2. Where available, HLA class I and class II types were taken from metadata supplied by the sample provider and were not determined by assay-based typing. Nearly every sample came with metadata listing a de-identified subject ID, COVID-19 status, age in years and sex. The prospective study material was composed of cDNA or gDNA derived from T cells, B-cell-depleted T cells, or PBMCs. The paper as a whole reports these results and caveats: How much clinical and demographic metadata was included differed by source and by participant, and the metadata was provided uncurated.

In the prospective study, participants were roughly 18 to 90 years old, resided in 20 to 30 geographic areas of the United States, and were enrolled through a virtual design. To assign participants to cohorts, the prospective study relied on clinical history that participants themselves reported in a screening survey and a study questionnaire. Mobile phlebotomists in the prospective study collected whole blood, serum and a nasopharyngeal or oropharyngeal swab from every participant. Participants in the prospective study had the option to provide additional blood draws and questionnaires over a roughly two-month period. Prospective study blood samples were shipped either frozen or at room temperature before DNA extraction. TCRbeta CDR3 regions were amplified from genomic DNA using the immunoSEQ Assay, a bias-controlled multiplex PCR. The original pipeline was this. The number of nucleated cells in each sample was estimated from the amplification of reference gene primers within the assay. To quantify the absolute abundance of each unique TCRbeta CDR3 rearrangement, sequence reads were collapsed and filtered. For each sample, productive Simpson clonality was calculated as the square root of Simpson's diversity index across productive rearrangements. The table was pulled from immuneACCESS by TCRdb, which kept in-frame rearrangements only. Such tables lose some clones; where checked, under half of the loss comes from unresolved V genes, and the rest has no known cause. That table furnishes V, J and clone size, whereas the DNA furnished D and trimming. This sample comprises hundreds of thousands of clones, around 89% of them detected only once. The ten largest clones add up to roughly 1.2% of the sample.

CDR1 and CDR2, per the germline V gene, are KGHSH and LQKENI. From the cysteine up to the phenylalanine, the CDR3 has a length of 13 residues. CDR3 DNA is the only sequence kept; it has 39 bases, read in frame from the first base. Deletion took 4 bases off V and 3 bases off J, with a span of 7 bases between the germline ends. The sequence is built from TRBV18 and TRBJ1-5, with no confidently assigned D gene. The TCR sequence derives from a woman between 35 and 50 years old with acute COVID-19. Source material: PBMCs or T cells enriched from blood (not recorded which). The nucleotides read TGTGCCAGCTCACTGGGCCCCAATCAGCCCCAGCATTTT. Translation gives CASSLGPNQPQHF.